The sequence of this T cell receptor (beta chain) was determined in a study of OX40 agonist ivuxolimab in advanced cancers. Overall study: Age averaged 60 years (range roughly 23 to 80), and 80% to 90% were male.

Patients were ruled out by autoimmune disease history or systemic immunosuppression. This CDR3 spans 15 amino acids. The V end lost 4 bases, the J end lost 7 bases, and 20 bases lay between the germline ends. Germline CDR1 and CDR2: LGHNA and YNFKEQ. The assay was immunoSEQ multiplex PCR, and TCRdb's table has in-frame clones only and misses some. Of approximately 65,000 clones detected, approximately 90% appear once; the ten largest clones hold around 0.78%. The source was CD4+ or CD8+ T cells sorted from blood, collected in a trial of the OX40 agonist ivuxolimab. This TCR came from an adult with an advanced solid tumor such as melanoma, head and neck, liver or kidney cancer. This sequence joins TRBV4-2 and TRBJ2-7, with D possibly being TRBD2 (6 bases). The CDR3 sequence is CASSPRTQAAGEQYF. The CDR3 region has the DNA TGTGCCAGCAGCCCCCGCACTCAAGCGGCGGGAGAGCAGTACTTC.